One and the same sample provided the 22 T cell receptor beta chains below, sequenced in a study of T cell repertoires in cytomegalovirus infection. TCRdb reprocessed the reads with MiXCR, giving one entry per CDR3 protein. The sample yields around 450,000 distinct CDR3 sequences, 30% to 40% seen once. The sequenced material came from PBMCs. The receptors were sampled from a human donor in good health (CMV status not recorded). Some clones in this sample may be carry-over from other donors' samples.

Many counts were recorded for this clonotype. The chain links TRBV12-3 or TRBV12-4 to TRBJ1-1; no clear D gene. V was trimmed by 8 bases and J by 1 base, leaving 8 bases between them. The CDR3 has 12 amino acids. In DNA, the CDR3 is TGTGCCAGCCGGGCAGAGAACACTGAAGCTTTCTTT. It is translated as CASRAENTEAFF.

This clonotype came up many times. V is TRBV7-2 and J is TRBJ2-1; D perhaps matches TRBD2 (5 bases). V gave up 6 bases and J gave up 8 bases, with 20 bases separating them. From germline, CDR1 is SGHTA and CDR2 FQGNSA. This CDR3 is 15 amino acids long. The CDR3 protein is CASRPLGITVDEQFF. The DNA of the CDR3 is TGTGCCAGCAGGCCCCTCGGGATTACAGTAGATGAGCAGTTCTTC.

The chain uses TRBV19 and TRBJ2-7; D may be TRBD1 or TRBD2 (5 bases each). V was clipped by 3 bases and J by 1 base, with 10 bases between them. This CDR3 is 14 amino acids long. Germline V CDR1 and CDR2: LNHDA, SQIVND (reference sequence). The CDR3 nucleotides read TGTGCCAGTAGTATTAGGGGACCTTCCTACGAGCAGTACTTC. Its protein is CASSIRGPSYEQYF.

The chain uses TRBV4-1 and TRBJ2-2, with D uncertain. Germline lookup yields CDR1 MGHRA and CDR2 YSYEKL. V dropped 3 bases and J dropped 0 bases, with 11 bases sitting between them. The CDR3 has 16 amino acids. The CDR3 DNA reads TGCGCCAGCAGCCATGTCGACGGACCGAACACCGGGGAGCTGTTTTTT. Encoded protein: CASSHVDGPNTGELFF.

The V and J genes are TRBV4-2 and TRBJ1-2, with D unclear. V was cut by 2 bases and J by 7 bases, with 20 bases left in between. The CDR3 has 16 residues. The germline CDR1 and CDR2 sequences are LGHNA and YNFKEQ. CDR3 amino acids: CASSQSTLDGRGGYTF. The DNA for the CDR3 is TGTGCCAGCAGCCAATCGACTTTGGATGGGCGGGGTGGCTACACCTTC.

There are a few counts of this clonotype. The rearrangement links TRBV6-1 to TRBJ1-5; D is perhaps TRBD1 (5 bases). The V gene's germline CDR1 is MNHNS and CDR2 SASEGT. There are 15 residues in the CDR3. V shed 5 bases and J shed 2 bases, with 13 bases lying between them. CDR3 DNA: TGTGCCAGCAGTCGCCAGGGTGTAGGCAATCAGCCCCAGCATTTT. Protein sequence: CASSRQGVGNQPQHF.

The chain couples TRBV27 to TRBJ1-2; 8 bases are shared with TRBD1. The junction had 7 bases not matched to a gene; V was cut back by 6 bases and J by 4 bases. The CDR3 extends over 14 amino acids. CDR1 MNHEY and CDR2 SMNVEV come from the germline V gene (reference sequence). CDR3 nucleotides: TGTGCCAGCAGATCGGACAGGGAAATCTATGGCTACACCTTC. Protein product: CASRSDREIYGYTF.

CDR3 nucleotide sequence: TGCAGTGCCTCTGGACAGGGGGTTTGGCAGCCCCAGCATTTT. It is translated as CSASGQGVWQPQHF. The chain employs TRBV20-1 and TRBJ1-5; 10 bases fit TRBD1. This CDR3 comprises 14 residues. Germline CDR1 is DFQATT and CDR2 is SNEGSKA (reference sequence). Trimming removed 6 bases from V and 7 bases from J; junction bases left unmatched: 9.

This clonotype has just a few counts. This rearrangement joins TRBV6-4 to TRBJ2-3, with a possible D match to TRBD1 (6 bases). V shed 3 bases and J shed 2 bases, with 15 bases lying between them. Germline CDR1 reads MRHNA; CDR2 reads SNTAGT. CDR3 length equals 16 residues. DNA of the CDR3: TGTGCCAGCAGTGAGGGTCGGGGACACCACACAGATACGCAGTATTTT. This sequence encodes CASSEGRGHHTDTQYF.

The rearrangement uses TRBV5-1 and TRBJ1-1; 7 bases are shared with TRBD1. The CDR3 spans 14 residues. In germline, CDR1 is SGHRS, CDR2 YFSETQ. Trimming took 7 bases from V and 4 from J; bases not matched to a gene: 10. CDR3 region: CASRPSTGITEAFF. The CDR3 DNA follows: TGCGCCAGCCGACCGTCGACAGGGATCACTGAAGCTTTCTTT.

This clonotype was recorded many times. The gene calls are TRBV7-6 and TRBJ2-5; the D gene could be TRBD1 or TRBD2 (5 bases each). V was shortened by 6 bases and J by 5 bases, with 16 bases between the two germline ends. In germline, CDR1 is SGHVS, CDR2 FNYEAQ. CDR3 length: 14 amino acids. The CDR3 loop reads CASSSTRGTETQYF. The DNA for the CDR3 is TGTGCCAGCAGTTCAACGCGAGGGACGGAGACCCAGTACTTC.

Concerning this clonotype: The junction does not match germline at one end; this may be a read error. The DNA for the CDR3 is TGTTCCAGCAGGAAGGACAGGGGAGGGACACCCCTAAACTTT. This sequence encodes CSSRKDRGGTPLNF. The V and J genes are TRBV7-8 and TRBJ1-6, with 9 bases matching TRBD1. Germline CDR1 reads SGHVS; CDR2 reads FQNEAQ. The CDR3 sequence is 14 residues long. The variable domain in full, with the rest retrieved from reference TRBV7-8 and TRBJ1-6, is GAGVSQSPRYKVAKRGQDVALRCDPISGHVSLFWYQQALGQGPEFLTYFQNEAQLDKSGLPSDRFFAERPEGSVSTLKIQRTQQEDSAVYLCSSRKDRGGTPLNFGNGTRLTVT.

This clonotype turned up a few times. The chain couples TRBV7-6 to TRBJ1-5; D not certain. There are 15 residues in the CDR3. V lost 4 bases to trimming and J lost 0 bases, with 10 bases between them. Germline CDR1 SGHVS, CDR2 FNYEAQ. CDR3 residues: CASSSGADSNQPQHF. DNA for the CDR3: TGTGCCAGCAGCTCAGGCGCCGATAGCAATCAGCCCCAGCATTTT.

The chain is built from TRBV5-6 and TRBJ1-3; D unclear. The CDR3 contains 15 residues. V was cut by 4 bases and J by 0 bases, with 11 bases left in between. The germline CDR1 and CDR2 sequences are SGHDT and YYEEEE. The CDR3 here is CASSPGRISGNTIYF. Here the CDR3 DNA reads TGTGCCAGCAGCCCCGGACGGATCTCTGGAAACACCATATATTTT. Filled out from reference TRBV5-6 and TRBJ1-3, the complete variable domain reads DAGVTQSPTHLIKTRGQQVTLRCSPKSGHDTVSWYQQALGQGPQFIFQYYEEEERQRGNFPDRFSGHQFPNYSSELNVNALLLGDSALYLCASSPGRISGNTIYFGEGSWLTVV.

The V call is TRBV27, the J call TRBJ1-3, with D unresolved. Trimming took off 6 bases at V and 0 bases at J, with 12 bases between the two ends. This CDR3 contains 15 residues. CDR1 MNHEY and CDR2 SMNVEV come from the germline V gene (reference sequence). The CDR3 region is CASRDPSFSGNTIYF. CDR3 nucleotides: TGTGCCAGCAGAGATCCATCCTTCTCTGGAAACACCATATATTTT.

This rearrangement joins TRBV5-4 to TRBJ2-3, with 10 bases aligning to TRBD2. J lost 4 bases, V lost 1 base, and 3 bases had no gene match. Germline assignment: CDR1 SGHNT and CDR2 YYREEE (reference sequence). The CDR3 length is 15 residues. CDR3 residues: CASSLSGGASDTQYF. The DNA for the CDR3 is TGTGCCAGCAGCTTGAGCGGGGGGGCTTCAGATACGCAGTATTTT.

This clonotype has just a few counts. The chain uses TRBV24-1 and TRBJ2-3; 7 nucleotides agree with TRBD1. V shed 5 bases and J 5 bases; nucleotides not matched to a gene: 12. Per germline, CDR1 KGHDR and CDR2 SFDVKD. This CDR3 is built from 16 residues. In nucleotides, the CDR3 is TGTGCCACCAGTGGTCTGCCGGGACAGTCGGGAGATACGCAGTATTTT. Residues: CATSGLPGQSGDTQYF.

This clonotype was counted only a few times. The CDR3 DNA reads as TGCGCCAGCAACTGGGGGCCCACAGATACGCAGTATTTT. Protein product: CASNWGPTDTQYF. The chain employs TRBV5-1 and TRBJ2-3, with D possibly being TRBD1 (6 bases). Germline V gene data show CDR1 as SGHRS and CDR2 as YFSETQ. The CDR3 covers 13 residues. V was shortened by 6 bases and J by 2 bases, with 10 bases between the two germline ends. Full variable domain (remainder filled in from reference TRBV5-1 and TRBJ2-3): KAGVTQTPRYLIKTRGQQVTLSCSPISGHRSVSWYQQTPGQGLQFLFEYFSETQRNKGNFPGRFSGRQFSNSRSEMNVSTLELGDSALYLCASNWGPTDTQYFGPGTRLTVL.

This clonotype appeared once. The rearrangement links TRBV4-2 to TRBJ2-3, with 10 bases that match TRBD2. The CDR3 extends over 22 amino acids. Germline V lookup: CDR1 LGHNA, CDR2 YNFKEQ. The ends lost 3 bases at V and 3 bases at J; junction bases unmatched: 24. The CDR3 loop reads CASSQKRRASGGLTPSTDTQYF. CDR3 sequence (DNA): TGTGCCAGCAGCCAGAAAAGAAGGGCTAGCGGGGGTTTAACCCCTTCGACAGATACGCAGTATTTT.

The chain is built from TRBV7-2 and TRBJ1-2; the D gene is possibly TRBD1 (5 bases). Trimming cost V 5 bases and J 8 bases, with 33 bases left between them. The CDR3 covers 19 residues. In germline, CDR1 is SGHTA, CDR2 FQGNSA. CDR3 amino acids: CASSHPAMIRRTDRGGYTF. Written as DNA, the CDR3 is TGTGCCAGCAGCCATCCCGCTATGATAAGGCGGACGGATCGGGGCGGCTACACCTTC.

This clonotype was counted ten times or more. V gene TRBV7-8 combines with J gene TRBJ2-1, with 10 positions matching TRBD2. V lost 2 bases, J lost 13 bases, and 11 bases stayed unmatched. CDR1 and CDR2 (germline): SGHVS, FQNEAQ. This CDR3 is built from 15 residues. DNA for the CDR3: TGTGCCAGCAGCTTATTGGTTAGCGGGGGGTCGAAACAGTTCTTC. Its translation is CASSLLVSGGSKQFF.

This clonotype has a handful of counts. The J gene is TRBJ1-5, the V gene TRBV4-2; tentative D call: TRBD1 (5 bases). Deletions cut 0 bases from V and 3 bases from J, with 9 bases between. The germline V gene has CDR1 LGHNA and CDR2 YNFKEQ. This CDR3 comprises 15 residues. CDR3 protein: CASSQEWGDNQPQHF. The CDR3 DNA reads TGTGCCAGCAGCCAAGAATGGGGCGACAATCAGCCCCAGCATTTT.